The subject of this entry is one T cell receptor (beta chain). The data were taken from a study of blood T cell repertoires in COVID-19. Overall study context: The cDNA or gDNA used as material had been derived from T cells, B-cell-depleted T cells, or PBMCs.

In terms of age and location, participants ranged from roughly 18 to 89 years and lived in about 25 US areas. Cohorts were determined from participant-reported clinical history. The CDR3 sequence is 15 residues long. The germline gives CDR1 LNHDA, CDR2 SQIVND (reference sequence). V shed 1 base and J 3 bases; nucleotides not matched to a gene: 4. TCRdb keeps only in-frame clones here, not all; method: immunoSEQ multiplex PCR. The sample consists of 150,000 or so clones, over 75% of them appearing once. The receptor was derived from a woman in her twenties or thirties with acute COVID-19. The chain couples TRBV19 to TRBJ2-7; TRBD2 aligns across 9 bases. The sequencing input was PBMCs or T cells enriched from blood (not recorded which). The CDR3 reads CASSIGGLAHYEQYF. CDR3 in DNA: TGTGCCAGTAGTATAGGTGGACTAGCGCACTACGAGCAGTACTTC.